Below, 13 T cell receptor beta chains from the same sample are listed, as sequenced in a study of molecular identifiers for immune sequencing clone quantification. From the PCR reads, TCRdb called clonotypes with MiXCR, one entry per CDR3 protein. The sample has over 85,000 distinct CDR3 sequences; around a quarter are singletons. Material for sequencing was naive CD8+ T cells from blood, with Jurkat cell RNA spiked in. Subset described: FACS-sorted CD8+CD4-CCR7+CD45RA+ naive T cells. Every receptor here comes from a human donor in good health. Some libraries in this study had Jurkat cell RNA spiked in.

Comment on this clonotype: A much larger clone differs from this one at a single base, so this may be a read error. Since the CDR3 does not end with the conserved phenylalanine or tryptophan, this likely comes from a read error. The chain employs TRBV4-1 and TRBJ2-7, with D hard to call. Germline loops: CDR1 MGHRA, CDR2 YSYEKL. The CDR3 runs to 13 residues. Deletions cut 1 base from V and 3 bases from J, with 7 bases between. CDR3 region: CASSQVWGYEQYL. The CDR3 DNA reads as TGCGCCAGCAGCCAAGTCTGGGGCTACGAGCAGTACCTC.

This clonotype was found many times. For the CDR3, the DNA is TGCGCCAGCAGCTTGGCCGGGGAGAACACTGAAGCTTTCTTT. Translation gives CASSLAGENTEAFF. The rearrangement links TRBV5-1 to TRBJ1-1; D gene uncertain. The length of the CDR3 is 14 residues. Trimming shortened V by 0 bases and J by 1 base, and 7 bases separated the two germline ends. Germline-derived CDR1 and CDR2 are SGHRS and YFSETQ.

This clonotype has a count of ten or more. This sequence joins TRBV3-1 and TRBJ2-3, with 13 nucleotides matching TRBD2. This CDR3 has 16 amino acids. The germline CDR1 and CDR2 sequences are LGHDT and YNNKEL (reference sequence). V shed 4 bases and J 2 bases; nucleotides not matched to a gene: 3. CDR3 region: CASSPGLAGTTDTQYF. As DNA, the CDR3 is TGTGCCAGCAGCCCGGGACTAGCGGGGACCACAGATACGCAGTATTTT.

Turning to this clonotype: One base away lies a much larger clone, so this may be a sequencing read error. The DNA for the CDR3 is TGTGCCGGCAGTTTAGTTAAGACTAGCGGGATGCTTGCAGATACGCAGTATTTT. Amino acids: CAGSLVKTSGMLADTQYF. The J gene is TRBJ2-3, the V gene TRBV28; 11 bases line up with TRBD2. This CDR3 has 18 residues. Germline CDR1 is MDHEN and CDR2 is SYDVKM.

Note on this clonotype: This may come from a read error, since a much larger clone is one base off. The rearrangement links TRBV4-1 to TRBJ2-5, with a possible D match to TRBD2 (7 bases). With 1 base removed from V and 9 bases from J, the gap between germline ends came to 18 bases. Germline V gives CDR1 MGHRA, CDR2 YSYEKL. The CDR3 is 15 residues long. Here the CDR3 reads CASSQGRGGRMAQYF. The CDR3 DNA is TGCGCCAGCAGCCAAGGTAGGGGGGGGAGGATGGCCCAGTACTTC.

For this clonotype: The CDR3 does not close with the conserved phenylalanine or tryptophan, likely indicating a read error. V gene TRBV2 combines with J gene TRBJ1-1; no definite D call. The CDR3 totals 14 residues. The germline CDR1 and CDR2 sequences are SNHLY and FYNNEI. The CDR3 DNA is TGTGCCAGCAGTGACGGTAAGATGAATACTGAAGCTTTCTTA. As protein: CASSDGKMNTEAFL.

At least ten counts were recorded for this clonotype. CDR3 nucleotides: TGCGCCAGCAGCCAAGGTTTTGCGGGGCCCTCCCAAGAGACCCAGTACTTC. Translating gives CASSQGFAGPSQETQYF. The chain carries TRBV4-3 and TRBJ2-5; D perhaps matches TRBD2 (6 bases). Germline V gene data show CDR1 as LGHNA and CDR2 as YSLEER. The V end lost 1 base, the J end lost 1 base, and 16 bases lay between the germline ends. The CDR3 totals 17 residues.

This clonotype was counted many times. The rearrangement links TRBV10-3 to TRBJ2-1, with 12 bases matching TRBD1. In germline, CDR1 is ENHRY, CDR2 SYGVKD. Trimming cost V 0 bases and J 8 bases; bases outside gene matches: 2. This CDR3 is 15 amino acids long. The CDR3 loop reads CAISESGQGADEQFF. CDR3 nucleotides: TGTGCCATCAGTGAGTCGGGACAGGGGGCCGATGAGCAGTTCTTC.

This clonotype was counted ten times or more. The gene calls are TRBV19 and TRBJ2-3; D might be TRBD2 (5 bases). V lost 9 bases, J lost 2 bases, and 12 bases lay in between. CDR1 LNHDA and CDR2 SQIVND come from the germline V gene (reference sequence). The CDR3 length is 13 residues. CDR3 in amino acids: CASQGGVTDTQYF. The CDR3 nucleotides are TGTGCCAGCCAAGGAGGAGTCACAGATACGCAGTATTTT.

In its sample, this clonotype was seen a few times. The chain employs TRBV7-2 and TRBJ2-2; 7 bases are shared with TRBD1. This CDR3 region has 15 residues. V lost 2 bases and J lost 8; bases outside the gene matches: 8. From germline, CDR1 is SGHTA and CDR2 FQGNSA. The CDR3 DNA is TGTGCCAGCAGCTTAATAACAGGGGAATGGGGGGAGCTGTTTTTT. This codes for CASSLITGEWGELFF.

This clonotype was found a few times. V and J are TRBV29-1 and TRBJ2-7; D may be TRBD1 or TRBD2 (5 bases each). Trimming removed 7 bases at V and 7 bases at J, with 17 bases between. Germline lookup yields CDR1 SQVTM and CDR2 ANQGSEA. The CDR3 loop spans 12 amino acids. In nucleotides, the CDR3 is TGCAGCGCTGGGGACCGGTACGCGGAGCAGTACTTC. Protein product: CSAGDRYAEQYF.

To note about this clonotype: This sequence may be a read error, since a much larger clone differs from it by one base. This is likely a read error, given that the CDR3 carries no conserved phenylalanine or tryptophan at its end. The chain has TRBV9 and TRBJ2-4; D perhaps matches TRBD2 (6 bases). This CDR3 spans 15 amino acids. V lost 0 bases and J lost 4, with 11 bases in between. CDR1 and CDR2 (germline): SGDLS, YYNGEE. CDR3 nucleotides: TGTGCCAGCAGCGTAGGGACTAACCCAAAAAACATTCAGTACATC. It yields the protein CASSVGTNPKNIQYI.

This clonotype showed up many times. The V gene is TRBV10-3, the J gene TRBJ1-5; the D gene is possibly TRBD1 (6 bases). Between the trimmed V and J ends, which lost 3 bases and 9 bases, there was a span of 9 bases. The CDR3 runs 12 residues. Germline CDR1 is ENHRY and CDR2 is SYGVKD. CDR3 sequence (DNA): TGTGCCATCAGTGATCAGGGGATGCCCCAGCATTTT. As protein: CAISDQGMPQHF.